The text below deals with one T cell receptor beta chain. What it binds is not known. Germline lookup yields CDR1 MRHNA and CDR2 SNTAGT. CDR3 length: 15 residues. The data stem from a study of CXCR3-negative and CXCR3-positive naive CD8 T cells. At the level of the study: Sequencing yielded some 140 million TRB reads, roughly 1.5 +/- 0.3 million per library. Study results and caveats: CXCR3 levels fell partly with cryopreservation; most assays relied on fresh PBMCs.

The authors made the TRB cDNA libraries by 5' RACE using UMI labels. TCRdb re-called the 5' RACE reads; one entry per CDR3 protein, DNA not given. The sample has tens of thousands of distinct CDR3 sequences, and its top ten clones hold roughly a quarter. This clonotype was obtained from a human donor in good health. Some clones in this sample may be carry-over from other donors' samples. The sample was memory CD8+ T cells from blood. The rearrangement uses TRBV6-4 and TRBJ2-1; the D call from TCRdb, TRBD2, cannot be confirmed without DNA. CDR3 sequence: CASSPTSGGHNEQFF.